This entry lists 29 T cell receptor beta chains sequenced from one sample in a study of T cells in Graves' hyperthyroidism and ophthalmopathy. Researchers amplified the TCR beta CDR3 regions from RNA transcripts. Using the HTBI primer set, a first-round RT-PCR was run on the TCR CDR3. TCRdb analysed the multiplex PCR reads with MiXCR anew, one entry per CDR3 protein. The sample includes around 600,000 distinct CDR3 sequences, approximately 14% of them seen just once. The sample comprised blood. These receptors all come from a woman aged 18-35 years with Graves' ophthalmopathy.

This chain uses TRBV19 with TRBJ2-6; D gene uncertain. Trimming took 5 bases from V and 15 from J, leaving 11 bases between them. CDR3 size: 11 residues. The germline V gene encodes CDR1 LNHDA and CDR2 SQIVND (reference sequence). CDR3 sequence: CASSPPPGLTF. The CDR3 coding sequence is TGTGCCAGTAGTCCCCCGCCAGGCCTGACTTTC. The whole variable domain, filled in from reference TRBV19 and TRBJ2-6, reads DGGITQSPKYLFRKEGQNVTLSCEQNLNHDAMYWYRQDPGQGLRLIYYSQIVNDFQKGDIAEGYSVSREKKESFPLTVTSAQKNPTAFYLCASSPPPGLTFGAGSRLTVL.

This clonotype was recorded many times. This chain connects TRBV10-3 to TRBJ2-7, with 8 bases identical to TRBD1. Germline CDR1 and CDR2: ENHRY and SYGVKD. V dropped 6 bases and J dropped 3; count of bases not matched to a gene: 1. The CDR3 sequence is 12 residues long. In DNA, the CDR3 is TGTGCCATCAGGGACAGGGACTACGAGCAGTACTTC. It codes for CAIRDRDYEQYF.

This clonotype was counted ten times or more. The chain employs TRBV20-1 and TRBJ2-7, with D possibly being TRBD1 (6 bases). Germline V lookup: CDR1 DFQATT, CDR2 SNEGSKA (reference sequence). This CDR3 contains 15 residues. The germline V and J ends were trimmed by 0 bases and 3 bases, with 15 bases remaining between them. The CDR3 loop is CSARDRKHRVYEQYF. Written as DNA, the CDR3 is TGCAGTGCTAGAGACCGTAAGCACAGGGTCTACGAGCAGTACTTC.

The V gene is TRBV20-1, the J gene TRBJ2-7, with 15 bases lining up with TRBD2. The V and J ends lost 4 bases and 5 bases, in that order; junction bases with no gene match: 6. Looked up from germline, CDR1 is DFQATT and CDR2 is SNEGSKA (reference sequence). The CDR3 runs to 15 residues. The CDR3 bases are TGCAGTGCTATCCCGGGACTAGCGGGAGGTCACGAGCAGTACTTC. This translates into CSAIPGLAGGHEQYF.

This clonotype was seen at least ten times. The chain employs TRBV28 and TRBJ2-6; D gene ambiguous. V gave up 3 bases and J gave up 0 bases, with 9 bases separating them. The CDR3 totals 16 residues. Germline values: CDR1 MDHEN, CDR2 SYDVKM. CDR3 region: CASSLSANSGANVLTF. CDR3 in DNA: TGTGCCAGCAGTTTGTCCGCGAACTCTGGGGCCAACGTCCTGACTTTC.

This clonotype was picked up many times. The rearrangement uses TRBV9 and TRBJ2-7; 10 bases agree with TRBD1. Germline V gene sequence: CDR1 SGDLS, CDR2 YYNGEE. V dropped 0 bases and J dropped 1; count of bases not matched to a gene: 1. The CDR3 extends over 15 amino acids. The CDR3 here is CASSVGGQGSYEQYF. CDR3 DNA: TGTGCCAGCAGCGTAGGGGGACAGGGGTCCTACGAGCAGTACTTC.

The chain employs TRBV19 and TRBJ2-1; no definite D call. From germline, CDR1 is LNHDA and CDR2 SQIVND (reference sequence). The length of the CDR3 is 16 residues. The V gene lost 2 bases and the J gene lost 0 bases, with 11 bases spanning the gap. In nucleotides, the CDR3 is TGTGCCAGTAGTATATCAGGACGGAGCTCCTACAATGAGCAGTTCTTC. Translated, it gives CASSISGRSSYNEQFF.

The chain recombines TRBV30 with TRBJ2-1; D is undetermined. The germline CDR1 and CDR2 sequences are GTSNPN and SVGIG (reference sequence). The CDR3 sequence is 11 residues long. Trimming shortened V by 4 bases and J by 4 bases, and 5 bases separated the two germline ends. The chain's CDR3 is CAWTSYNEQFF. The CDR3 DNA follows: TGTGCCTGGACCAGTTACAATGAGCAGTTCTTC.

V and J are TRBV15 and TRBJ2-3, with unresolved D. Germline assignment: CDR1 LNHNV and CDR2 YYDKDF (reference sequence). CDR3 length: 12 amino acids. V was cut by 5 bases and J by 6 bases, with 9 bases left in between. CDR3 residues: CATSFRLDTQYF. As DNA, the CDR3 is TGTGCCACCAGCTTCCGCTTGGATACGCAGTATTTT. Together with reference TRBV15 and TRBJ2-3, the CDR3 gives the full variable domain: DAMVIQNPRYQVTQFGKPVTLSCSQTLNHNVMYWYQQKSSQAPKLLFHYYDKDFNNEADTPDNFQSRRPNTSFCFLDIRSPGLGDTAMYLCATSFRLDTQYFGPGTRLTVL.

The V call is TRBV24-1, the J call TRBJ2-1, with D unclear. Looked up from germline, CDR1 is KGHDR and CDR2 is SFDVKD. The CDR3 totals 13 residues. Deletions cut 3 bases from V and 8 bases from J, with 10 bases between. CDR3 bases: TGTGCCACCAGTGATCCACCAGTTGATGAGCAGTTCTTC. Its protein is CATSDPPVDEQFF.

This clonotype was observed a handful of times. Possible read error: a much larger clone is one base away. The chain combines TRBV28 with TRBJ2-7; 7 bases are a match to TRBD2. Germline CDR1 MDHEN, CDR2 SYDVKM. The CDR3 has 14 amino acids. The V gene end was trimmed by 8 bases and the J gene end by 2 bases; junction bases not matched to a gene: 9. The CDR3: CASLLGGETYEQYF. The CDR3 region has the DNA TGTGCCAGCCTGTTGGGAGGGGAGACCTACGAGCAGTACTTC.

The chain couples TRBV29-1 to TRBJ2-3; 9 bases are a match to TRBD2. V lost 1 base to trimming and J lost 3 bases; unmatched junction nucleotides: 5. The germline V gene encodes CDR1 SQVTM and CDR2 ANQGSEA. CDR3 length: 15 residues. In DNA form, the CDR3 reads TGCAGCGTTGAAGCGGATGCGGGAGGGACAGATACGCAGTATTTT. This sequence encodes CSVEADAGGTDTQYF.

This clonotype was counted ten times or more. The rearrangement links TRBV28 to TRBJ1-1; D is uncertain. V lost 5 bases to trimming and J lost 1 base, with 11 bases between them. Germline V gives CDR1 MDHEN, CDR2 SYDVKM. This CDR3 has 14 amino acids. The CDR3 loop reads CASSSWAENTEAFF. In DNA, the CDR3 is TGTGCCAGCAGTAGTTGGGCCGAGAACACTGAAGCTTTCTTT.

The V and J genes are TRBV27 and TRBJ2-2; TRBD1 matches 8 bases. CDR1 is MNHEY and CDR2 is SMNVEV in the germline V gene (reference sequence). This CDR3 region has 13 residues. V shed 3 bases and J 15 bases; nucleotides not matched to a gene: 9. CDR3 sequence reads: CASSFSVDRGLFF. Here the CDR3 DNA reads TGTGCCAGCAGTTTCTCCGTAGACAGGGGATTGTTTTTT.

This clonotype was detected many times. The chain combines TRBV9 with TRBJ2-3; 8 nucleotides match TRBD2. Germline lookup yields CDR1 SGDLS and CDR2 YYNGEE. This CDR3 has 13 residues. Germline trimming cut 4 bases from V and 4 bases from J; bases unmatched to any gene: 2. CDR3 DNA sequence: TGTGCCAGCAGCACTAGCGGAGCAGATACGCAGTATTTT. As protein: CASSTSGADTQYF.

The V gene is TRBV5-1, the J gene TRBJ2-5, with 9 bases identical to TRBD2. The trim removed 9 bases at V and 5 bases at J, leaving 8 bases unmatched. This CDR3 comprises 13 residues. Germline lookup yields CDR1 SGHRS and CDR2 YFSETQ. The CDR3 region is CATKREVGETQYF. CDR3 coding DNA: TGCGCCACAAAGCGGGAGGTCGGGGAGACCCAGTACTTC.

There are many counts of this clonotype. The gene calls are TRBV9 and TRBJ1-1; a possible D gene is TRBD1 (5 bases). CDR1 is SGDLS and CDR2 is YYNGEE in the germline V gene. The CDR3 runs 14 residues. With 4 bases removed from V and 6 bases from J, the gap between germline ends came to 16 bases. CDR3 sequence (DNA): TGTGCCAGCAGCCTTCGACAGTCGAGGGCTGAAGCTTTCTTT. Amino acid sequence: CASSLRQSRAEAFF.

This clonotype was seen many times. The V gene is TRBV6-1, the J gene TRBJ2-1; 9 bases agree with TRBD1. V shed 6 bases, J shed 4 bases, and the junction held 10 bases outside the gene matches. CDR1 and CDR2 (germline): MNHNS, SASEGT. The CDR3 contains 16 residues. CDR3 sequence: CASSRTGQGGYNEQFF. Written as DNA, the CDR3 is TGTGCCAGCAGCCGCACGGGACAGGGAGGGTACAATGAGCAGTTCTTC.

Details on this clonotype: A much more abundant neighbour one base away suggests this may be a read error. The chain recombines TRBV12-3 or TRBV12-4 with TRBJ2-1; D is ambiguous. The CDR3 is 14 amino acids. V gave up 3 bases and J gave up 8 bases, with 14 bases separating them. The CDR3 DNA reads TGTGCCAGCAGTTTTTTCCGTTCAGACGATGAGCAGTTCTTC. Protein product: CASSFFRSDDEQFF.

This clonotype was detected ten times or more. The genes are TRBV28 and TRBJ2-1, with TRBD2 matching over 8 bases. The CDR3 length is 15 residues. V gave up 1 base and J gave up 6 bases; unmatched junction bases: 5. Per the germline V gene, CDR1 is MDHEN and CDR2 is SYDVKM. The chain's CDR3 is CASSLSGAGGNEQFF. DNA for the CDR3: TGTGCCAGCAGTTTATCGGGGGCGGGAGGCAATGAGCAGTTCTTC.

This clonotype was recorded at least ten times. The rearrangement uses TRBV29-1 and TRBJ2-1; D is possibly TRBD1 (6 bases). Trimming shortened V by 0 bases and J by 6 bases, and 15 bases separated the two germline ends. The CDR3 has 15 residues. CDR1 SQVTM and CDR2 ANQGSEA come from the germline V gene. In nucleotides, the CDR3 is TGCAGCGTTGAAGAGGGCAGGGGTACGTTCAATGAGCAGTTCTTC. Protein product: CSVEEGRGTFNEQFF.

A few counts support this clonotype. The CDR3 nucleotides are TGTGCCAGCAGCTTTTCTAGCGGGAGGGCCGGTTACAATGAGCAGTTCTTC. Protein: CASSFSSGRAGYNEQFF. This chain connects TRBV5-4 to TRBJ2-1; 12 positions match TRBD2. CDR1 and CDR2 from the germline V gene are SGHNT and YYREEE (reference sequence). The CDR3 runs 17 residues. V gave up 2 bases and J gave up 4 bases; unmatched junction bases: 7.

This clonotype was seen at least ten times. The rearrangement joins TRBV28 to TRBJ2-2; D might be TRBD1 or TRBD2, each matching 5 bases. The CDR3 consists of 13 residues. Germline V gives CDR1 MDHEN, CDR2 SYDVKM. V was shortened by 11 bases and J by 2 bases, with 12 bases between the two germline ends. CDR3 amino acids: CAWGSYNTGELFF. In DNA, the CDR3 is TGTGCCTGGGGGAGTTACAACACCGGGGAGCTGTTTTTT.

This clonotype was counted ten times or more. DNA of the CDR3: TGTGCCAGCAGCCGCACAGGGGGTAACAATCAGCCCCAGCATTTT. Translating it yields CASSRTGGNNQPQHF. This chain links TRBV12-3 or TRBV12-4 with TRBJ1-5, with 8 positions matching TRBD1. V was pared by 6 bases and J by 3 bases, with 7 bases of the junction left unmatched. There are 15 residues in the CDR3.

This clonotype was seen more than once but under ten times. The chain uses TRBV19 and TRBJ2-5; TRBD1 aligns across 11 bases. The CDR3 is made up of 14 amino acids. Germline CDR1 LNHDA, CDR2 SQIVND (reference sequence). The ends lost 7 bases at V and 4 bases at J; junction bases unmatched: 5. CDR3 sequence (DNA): TGTGCCAGTACTGGGACAGGGGGACGAGAGACCCAGTACTTC. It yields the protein CASTGTGGRETQYF. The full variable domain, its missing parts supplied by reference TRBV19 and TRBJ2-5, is DGGITQSPKYLFRKEGQNVTLSCEQNLNHDAMYWYRQDPGQGLRLIYYSQIVNDFQKGDIAEGYSVSREKKESFPLTVTSAQKNPTAFYLCASTGTGGRETQYFGPGTRLLVL.

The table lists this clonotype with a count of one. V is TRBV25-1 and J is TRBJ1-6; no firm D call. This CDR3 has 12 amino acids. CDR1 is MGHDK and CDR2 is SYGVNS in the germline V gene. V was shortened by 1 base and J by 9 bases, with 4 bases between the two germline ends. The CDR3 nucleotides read TGTGCCAGCAGTGAATTAAGTTCACCCCTCCACTTT. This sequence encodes CASSELSSPLHF.

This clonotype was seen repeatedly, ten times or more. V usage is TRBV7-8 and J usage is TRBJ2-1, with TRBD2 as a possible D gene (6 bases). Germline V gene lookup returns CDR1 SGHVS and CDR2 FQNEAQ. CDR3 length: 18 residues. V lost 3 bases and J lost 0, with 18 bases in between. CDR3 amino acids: CASSLRDVGVSSYNEQFF. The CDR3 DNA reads TGTGCCAGCAGCTTGCGGGACGTGGGTGTAAGCTCCTACAATGAGCAGTTCTTC.

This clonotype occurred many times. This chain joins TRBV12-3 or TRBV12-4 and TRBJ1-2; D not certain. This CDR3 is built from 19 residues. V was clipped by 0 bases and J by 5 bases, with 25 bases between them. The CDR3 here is CASSLALGSGSPMGYGYTF. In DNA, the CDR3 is TGTGCCAGCAGTTTAGCGCTAGGTTCGGGCAGCCCAATGGGTTATGGCTACACCTTC.

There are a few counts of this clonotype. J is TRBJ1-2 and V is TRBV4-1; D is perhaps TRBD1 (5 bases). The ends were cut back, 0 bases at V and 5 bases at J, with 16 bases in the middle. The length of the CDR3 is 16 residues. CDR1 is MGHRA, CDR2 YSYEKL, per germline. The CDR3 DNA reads TGCGCCAGCAGCCAAGATCAGGCAGGGCTGGGGTATGGCTACACCTTC. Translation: CASSQDQAGLGYGYTF.